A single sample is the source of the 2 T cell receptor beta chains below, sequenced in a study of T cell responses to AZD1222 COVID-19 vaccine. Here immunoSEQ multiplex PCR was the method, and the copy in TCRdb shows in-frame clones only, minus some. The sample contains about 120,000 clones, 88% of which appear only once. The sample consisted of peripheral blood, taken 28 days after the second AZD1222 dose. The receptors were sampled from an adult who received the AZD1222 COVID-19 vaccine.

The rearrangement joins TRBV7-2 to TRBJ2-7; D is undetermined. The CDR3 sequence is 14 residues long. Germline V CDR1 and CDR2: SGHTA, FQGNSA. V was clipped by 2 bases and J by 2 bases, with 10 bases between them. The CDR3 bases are TGTGCCAGCAGCTTATATAACCCAGCCTACGAGCAGTACTTC. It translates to CASSLYNPAYEQYF. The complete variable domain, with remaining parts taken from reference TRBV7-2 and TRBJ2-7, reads GAGVSQSPSNKVTEKGKDVELRCDPISGHTALYWYRQSLGQGLEFLIYFQGNSAPDKSGLPSDRFSAERTGGSVSTLTIQRTQQEDSAVYLCASSLYNPAYEQYFGPGTRLTVT.

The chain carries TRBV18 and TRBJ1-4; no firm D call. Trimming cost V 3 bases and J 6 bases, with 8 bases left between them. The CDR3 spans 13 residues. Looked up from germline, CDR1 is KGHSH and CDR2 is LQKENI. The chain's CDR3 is CASSPTPDEKLFF. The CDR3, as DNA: TGTGCCAGCTCACCCACTCCCGATGAAAAACTGTTTTTT.